One sample yielded the 16 T cell receptor beta chains listed below, sequenced in a study of cytomegalovirus exposure and HLA in healthy donors. 60 Vbeta and 13 Jbeta primers were used in PCR. Produced via immunoSEQ multiplex PCR; TCRdb's table is partial and in-frame only. The table lists some 150,000 clones, over 60% of them singletons. Sequencing was carried out using PBMCs. The receptors originated from a woman between 25 and 40 years old in good health and CMV-seropositive.

The gene calls are TRBV2 and TRBJ1-5; D not resolved. The CDR3 extends over 14 amino acids. The V gene's germline CDR1 is SNHLY and CDR2 FYNNEI. V dropped 6 bases and J dropped 0 bases, with 9 bases sitting between them. This CDR3 is CASRSGVSNQPQHF. The CDR3 DNA follows: TGTGCCAGCAGGTCGGGAGTTAGCAATCAGCCCCAGCATTTT.

This sequence joins TRBV2 and TRBJ2-3; 8 nucleotides match TRBD2. The V and J ends lost 7 bases and 2 bases, in that order; junction bases with no gene match: 2. The CDR3 loop spans 13 amino acids. The V gene's germline CDR1 is SNHLY and CDR2 FYNNEI. CDR3: CASTGGTTDTQYF. CDR3 DNA: TGTGCCAGCACGGGGGGGACCACAGATACGCAGTATTTT.

J is TRBJ2-1 and V is TRBV29-1; 12 bases are shared with TRBD2. V was pared by 6 bases and J by 8 bases, with 5 bases of the junction left unmatched. The CDR3 is 13 residues long. Germline CDR1 and CDR2: SQVTM and ANQGSEA. CDR3 sequence: CSVPLAGGDEQFF. As DNA, the CDR3 is TGCAGCGTCCCGCTAGCGGGAGGGGATGAGCAGTTCTTC.

In the case of this clone: It may be a read error: a sequence one base away is much more abundant. The same CDR3 can be traced to other DNA sequences in this sample. J is TRBJ1-1 and V is TRBV6-4; D perhaps matches TRBD1 (5 bases). The V gene lost 5 bases and the J gene lost 1 base, with 8 bases spanning the gap. Germline-derived CDR1 and CDR2 are MRHNA and SNTAGT. The CDR3 length is 13 residues. The CDR3 protein is CASSLDRNTEAFF. CDR3 DNA: TGTGCCAGCAGTCTAGACAGGAACACTGAAGCTTTCTTT.

This rearrangement joins TRBV5-1 to TRBJ2-5; the match to TRBD2 covers 13 bases. This CDR3 comprises 15 residues. J was trimmed by 9 bases and V by 3 bases; bases with no gene match: 8. Germline lookup yields CDR1 SGHRS and CDR2 YFSETQ. Written as DNA, the CDR3 is TGCGCCAGCAGCTCCGGGACTAGCGGGGTTGGGGCCCAGTACTTC. It encodes CASSSGTSGVGAQYF.

The genes are TRBV4-1 and TRBJ1-2, with D possibly being TRBD1 (5 bases). The CDR3 runs 15 residues. V was pared by 0 bases and J by 6 bases, with 14 bases between. Germline V gives CDR1 MGHRA, CDR2 YSYEKL. The CDR3 DNA sequence: TGCGCCAGCAGCCAAGAGGTCTGGGGGGGTGATGGCTACACCTTC. It is translated as CASSQEVWGGDGYTF.

This chain links TRBV30 with TRBJ1-2; D may be TRBD1 (6 bases). The CDR3 spans 15 residues. The V gene lost 1 base and the J gene lost 4 bases, with 16 bases spanning the gap. CDR1 and CDR2 (germline): GTSNPN, SVGIG (reference sequence). CDR3 amino acids: CAWSEEQGPSYGYTF. The CDR3 region has the DNA TGTGCCTGGAGTGAAGAACAGGGTCCGAGCTATGGCTACACCTTC.

The sample holds a few counts of this clone. The V gene is TRBV18, the J gene TRBJ1-6, with D perhaps TRBD1 (5 bases). The CDR3 has 19 residues. The germline V gene has CDR1 KGHSH and CDR2 LQKENI. Trimming cost V 2 bases and J 1 base, with 18 bases left between them. CDR3 nucleotides: TGTGCCAGCTCACCAACGGCCGCAGGGTATGGGTCCTATAATTCACCCCTCCACTTT. Translated, it gives CASSPTAAGYGSYNSPLHF.

The V gene is TRBV7-8, the J gene TRBJ2-7, with D possibly TRBD2 on 5 matching bases. CDR3 length: 14 amino acids. The V gene lost 2 bases and the J gene lost 0 bases, with 8 bases spanning the gap. Germline CDR1 SGHVS, CDR2 FQNEAQ. The CDR3: CASSLQRSSYEQYF. The CDR3 coding sequence is TGTGCCAGCAGCTTACAGCGGAGCTCCTACGAGCAGTACTTC. Filled out from reference TRBV7-8 and TRBJ2-7, the complete variable domain reads GAGVSQSPRYKVAKRGQDVALRCDPISGHVSLFWYQQALGQGPEFLTYFQNEAQLDKSGLPSDRFFAERPEGSVSTLKIQRTQQEDSAVYLCASSLQRSSYEQYFGPGTRLTVT.

The V and J genes are TRBV27 and TRBJ2-7; 10 positions agree with TRBD2. The junction had 7 bases not matched to a gene; V was cut back by 0 bases and J by 2 bases. Germline V gene lookup returns CDR1 MNHEY and CDR2 SMNVEV (reference sequence). The CDR3 is 17 amino acids. The CDR3 loop reads CASSLSLAGQGPYEQYF. The CDR3 region has the DNA TGTGCCAGCAGTTTATCACTAGCGGGGCAGGGCCCCTACGAGCAGTACTTC.

This clone has just a few counts. The chain combines TRBV5-4 with TRBJ1-5; 9 bases are a match to TRBD1. V lost 3 bases, J lost 7 bases, and 8 bases stayed unmatched. The V gene's germline CDR1 is SGHNT and CDR2 YYREEE (reference sequence). This CDR3 has 15 residues. The DNA of the CDR3 is TGTGCCAGCAGCTCTGAGGGACAGGGAGGACAGCCCCAGCATTTT. Amino acid sequence: CASSSEGQGGQPQHF.

The chain links TRBV2 to TRBJ2-7; 7 bases fit TRBD1. CDR1 is SNHLY, CDR2 FYNNEI, per germline. With 2 bases clipped from V and 2 bases from J, the junction kept 9 bases outside the gene matches. This CDR3 spans 16 amino acids. The CDR3 DNA sequence: TGTGCCAGCAGTGAATATGAGACAGGGATCACCTACGAGCAGTACTTC. Protein product: CASSEYETGITYEQYF.

This clone has only a few counts. The chain couples TRBV27 to TRBJ2-1; a weak D match, TRBD2 (5 bases). Germline values: CDR1 MNHEY, CDR2 SMNVEV (reference sequence). V gave up 0 bases and J gave up 7 bases, with 10 bases separating them. There are 14 residues in the CDR3. CDR3 protein: CASSLSLAGNEQFF. For the CDR3, the DNA is TGTGCCAGCAGTTTATCGCTAGCTGGTAATGAGCAGTTCTTC.

The chain couples TRBV9 to TRBJ1-3; possible D gene TRBD1, 5 bases. CDR3 length equals 15 residues. Trimming removed 3 bases from V and 0 bases from J, with 10 bases in between. Germline values: CDR1 SGDLS, CDR2 YYNGEE. CDR3 nucleotides: TGTGCCAGCAGCGACGACAGCTACTCTGGAAACACCATATATTTT. Protein sequence: CASSDDSYSGNTIYF.

The chain employs TRBV15 and TRBJ2-3; 10 bases match TRBD1. This CDR3 has 16 amino acids. CDR1 and CDR2 (germline): LNHNV, YYDKDF (reference sequence). V trimming: 1 base; J trimming: 4 bases; junction bases outside the gene matches: 5. The DNA of the CDR3 is TGTGCCACCAGCAGAGGCTGGACAGGGGGAGCAGATACGCAGTATTTT. Its translation is CATSRGWTGGADTQYF.

This chain uses TRBV19 with TRBJ1-2; 9 bases line up with TRBD1. With 4 bases clipped from V and 4 bases from J, the junction kept 10 bases outside the gene matches. Germline V gene sequence: CDR1 LNHDA, CDR2 SQIVND (reference sequence). The CDR3 covers 16 residues. The CDR3 loop reads CASSTPGQGSAYGYTF. CDR3 nucleotide sequence: TGTGCCAGTAGTACCCCAGGACAGGGGTCGGCCTATGGCTACACCTTC.